The 21 T cell receptor beta chains reported below all come from one sample, sequenced in a study of blood T cell repertoires in COVID-19. Generated by immunoSEQ multiplex PCR, the TCRdb table keeps only in-frame clones and is missing some. The sample has hundreds of thousands of clones, about four fifths seen once. What was sequenced was PBMCs or T cells enriched from blood (not recorded which). The receptors shown here come from a man in his forties or fifties who had been exposed to COVID-19.

V gene TRBV3-1 (or the pseudogene TRBV3-2) combines with J gene TRBJ1-5; D remains unclear. From germline, CDR1 is LGHDT and CDR2 YNNKEL (reference sequence). Deletions cut 2 bases from V and 11 bases from J, with 22 bases between. The CDR3 consists of 16 residues. The CDR3 sequence is CASSQSLGRTFASQHF. The CDR3 nucleotides read TGTGCCAGCAGCCAAAGCTTGGGCCGGACTTTCGCGTCCCAGCATTTT.

This clone was observed a few times. V usage is TRBV2 and J usage is TRBJ1-4, with D hard to call. Per germline, CDR1 SNHLY and CDR2 FYNNEI. The CDR3 has 12 residues. V gave up 7 bases and J gave up 7 bases, with 10 bases separating them. CDR3 DNA: TGTGCCAGCATAATCGTCGGTGAAAAACTGTTTTTT. Translated: CASIIVGEKLFF.

In regard to this clone: This sample also contains other DNA sequences that code for the same CDR3. This chain links TRBV29-1 with TRBJ1-1; D remains ambiguous. Trimming took 4 bases from V and 1 from J, leaving 4 bases between them. CDR1 is SQVTM and CDR2 is ANQGSEA in the germline V gene. This CDR3 has 11 residues. CDR3 region: CSVGQNTEAFF. CDR3 bases: TGCAGCGTTGGGCAGAACACTGAAGCTTTCTTT.

This chain uses TRBV30 with TRBJ2-4; TRBD2 agrees at 13 bases. The length of the CDR3 is 13 residues. Germline CDR1 is GTSNPN and CDR2 is SVGIG (reference sequence). The J segment lost 9 bases and the V segment lost 5 bases, leaving 4 bases of the junction unmatched. CDR3 amino acids: CAWGLAGVRIQYF. For the CDR3, the DNA is TGTGCCTGGGGACTAGCGGGAGTTCGCATTCAGTACTTC.

The chain has TRBV9 and TRBJ2-3; no definite D call. V was trimmed by 4 bases and J by 7 bases, leaving 19 bases between them. CDR1 and CDR2 from the germline V gene are SGDLS and YYNGEE. The CDR3 length is 15 residues. CDR3 protein: CASSSLGTFPNTQYF. The CDR3, as DNA: TGTGCCAGCAGCAGTCTGGGCACATTCCCGAATACGCAGTATTTT.

CDR3 residues: CASKGQEYYEQYF. The CDR3 DNA reads as TGTGCCAGCAAGGGACAGGAGTACTACGAGCAGTACTTC. The V and J genes are TRBV5-4 and TRBJ2-7; TRBD1 matches 8 bases. V dropped 6 bases and J dropped 3; count of bases not matched to a gene: 5. This CDR3 region has 13 residues. Germline V gives CDR1 SGHNT, CDR2 YYREEE (reference sequence).

The V call is TRBV7-8, the J call TRBJ2-7; no clear D. Trimming stripped 5 bases from V and 0 bases from J, with 5 bases between. Germline V gene sequence: CDR1 SGHVS, CDR2 FQNEAQ. This CDR3 has 12 residues. The CDR3 nucleotides read TGTGCCAGCAGCCCGAGCTCCTACGAGCAGTACTTC. Its protein product is CASSPSSYEQYF.

This chain connects TRBV7-9 to TRBJ1-1; no clear D. The CDR3 runs to 12 residues. The V and J ends lost 5 bases and 8 bases respectively, with 12 bases between them. Germline loops: CDR1 SEHNR, CDR2 FQNEAQ (reference sequence). The CDR3 DNA sequence: TGTGCCAGCAGCCCAAAACAGTCGGAAGCTTTCTTT. Protein sequence: CASSPKQSEAFF.

This clone was counted once. This sequence joins TRBV4-2 and TRBJ2-3; the match to TRBD2 covers 7 bases. Looked up from germline, CDR1 is LGHNA and CDR2 is YNFKEQ. This CDR3 region has 20 residues. Unmatched junction bases numbered 20, after V lost 0 bases and J lost 5 bases. The CDR3 sequence is CASSQDIGGRVRKTLDTQYF. CDR3 coding DNA: TGTGCCAGCAGCCAAGATATTGGCGGGAGAGTTCGAAAAACATTAGATACGCAGTATTTT.

This clone turned up a few times. The CDR3 here is CSVGRTGSYNEQFF. In DNA, the CDR3 is TGCAGCGTCGGAAGGACAGGCTCCTACAATGAGCAGTTCTTC. The chain joins TRBV29-1 to TRBJ2-1; 7 bases align to TRBD1. The CDR3 totals 14 residues. Germline CDR1 reads SQVTM; CDR2 reads ANQGSEA. V lost 6 bases and J lost 0; bases outside the gene matches: 5.

This clone was counted only a few times. In nucleotides, the CDR3 is TGTGCCAGCAGCCACGGGACAGGCGATGAAGCTTTCTTT. Its translation: CASSHGTGDEAFF. The J gene is TRBJ1-1, the V gene TRBV11-3; 8 bases line up with TRBD1. V lost 5 bases and J lost 7; bases outside the gene matches: 6. CDR3 size: 13 residues. Germline V lookup: CDR1 SGHNT, CDR2 YENEEA.

CDR3 in DNA: TGTGCCAGCAGTGCTCAGCCGGGACTAGCGGGACAGGTCACCGGGGAGCTGTTTTTT. Residues: CASSAQPGLAGQVTGELFF. The chain recombines TRBV27 with TRBJ2-2; 13 bases line up with TRBD2. Germline CDR1 is MNHEY and CDR2 is SMNVEV (reference sequence). This CDR3 is built from 19 residues. V gave up 5 bases and J gave up 4 bases; unmatched junction bases: 13.

The gene calls are TRBV19 and TRBJ2-7, with D perhaps matching TRBD1 (6 bases). This CDR3 is built from 16 residues. The germline V gene encodes CDR1 LNHDA and CDR2 SQIVND (reference sequence). Between the trimmed V and J ends, which lost 0 bases and 7 bases, there was a span of 19 bases. CDR3 coding DNA: TGTGCCAGTAGTATAGAGGGGAAAGGGGGACGAGGGGAGCAGTACTTC. Translation gives CASSIEGKGGRGEQYF.

V and J are TRBV27 and TRBJ2-5, with 10 bases that match TRBD1. CDR3 length: 14 amino acids. V was pared by 5 bases and J by 5 bases, with 5 bases of the junction left unmatched. In germline, CDR1 is MNHEY, CDR2 SMNVEV (reference sequence). The CDR3 region has the DNA TGTGCCAGCAGTAGACAGGGGGCTAAGGAGACCCAGTACTTC. Translation gives CASSRQGAKETQYF.

CDR3 DNA: TGCGCCAGCAGCCAGGGGACAGGGACTACTAATGAAAAACTGTTTTTT. Amino acid sequence: CASSQGTGTTNEKLFF. This rearrangement joins TRBV4-1 to TRBJ1-4; 9 bases match TRBD1. V dropped 3 bases and J dropped 2; count of bases not matched to a gene: 4. Germline CDR1 reads MGHRA; CDR2 reads YSYEKL. The CDR3 is 16 residues long.

The CDR3 sequence is CASSSGQGQETQYF. The CDR3 DNA is TGTGCCAGCAGCTCGGGACAGGGGCAAGAGACCCAGTACTTC. The V call is TRBV7-2, the J call TRBJ2-5; 10 nucleotides align to TRBD1. Germline V gene sequence: CDR1 SGHTA, CDR2 FQGNSA. With V trimmed by 4 bases and J by 2 bases, 1 base remained unmatched. The length of the CDR3 is 14 residues.

V gene TRBV29-1 combines with J gene TRBJ2-7, with 7 nucleotides matching TRBD1. This CDR3 has 12 amino acids. Germline loops: CDR1 SQVTM, CDR2 ANQGSEA. V was clipped by 7 bases and J by 0 bases; unmatched bases: 3. The CDR3 DNA is TGCAGCGCCGGGGACAGCTCCTACGAGCAGTACTTC. This translates into CSAGDSSYEQYF.

The rearrangement links TRBV7-9 to TRBJ2-7; TRBD2 matches at 8 bases. The V gene end was trimmed by 4 bases and the J gene end by 1 base; junction bases not matched to a gene: 3. The CDR3 totals 14 residues. Germline CDR1 and CDR2: SEHNR and FQNEAQ (reference sequence). The CDR3 DNA sequence: TGTGCCAGCAGCTCACGGGAGGGGTCCTACGAGCAGTACTTC. It translates to CASSSREGSYEQYF.

The rearrangement joins TRBV9 to TRBJ1-2; D might be TRBD1 (6 bases). The germline V gene has CDR1 SGDLS and CDR2 YYNGEE. Trimming stripped 3 bases from V and 3 bases from J, with 18 bases between. The CDR3 sequence is 16 residues long. Here the CDR3 DNA reads TGTGCCAGCAGCGCCTTTGTGGACAGTACGGACTATGGCTACACCTTC. Translated: CASSAFVDSTDYGYTF.

The DNA of the CDR3 is TGCGCCAGCAGCCAAGATCGGGGGACAGGGTGGTACGAGCAGTACTTC. Translated, it gives CASSQDRGTGWYEQYF. The chain combines TRBV4-1 with TRBJ2-7; TRBD1 matches 9 bases. The CDR3 length is 16 residues. Germline V gene data show CDR1 as MGHRA and CDR2 as YSYEKL. Trimming removed 0 bases from V and 4 bases from J; junction bases left unmatched: 7.

The V gene is TRBV7-3, the J gene TRBJ2-1, with a tentative D call TRBD1 (5 bases). This CDR3 is 15 amino acids long. Germline assignment: CDR1 SGHTA and CDR2 FQGTGA. V lost 5 bases to trimming and J lost 0 bases, with 11 bases between them. The CDR3 protein is CASSPDRGSYNEQFF. The CDR3 nucleotides read TGTGCCAGCAGCCCTGATAGGGGCTCCTACAATGAGCAGTTCTTC.